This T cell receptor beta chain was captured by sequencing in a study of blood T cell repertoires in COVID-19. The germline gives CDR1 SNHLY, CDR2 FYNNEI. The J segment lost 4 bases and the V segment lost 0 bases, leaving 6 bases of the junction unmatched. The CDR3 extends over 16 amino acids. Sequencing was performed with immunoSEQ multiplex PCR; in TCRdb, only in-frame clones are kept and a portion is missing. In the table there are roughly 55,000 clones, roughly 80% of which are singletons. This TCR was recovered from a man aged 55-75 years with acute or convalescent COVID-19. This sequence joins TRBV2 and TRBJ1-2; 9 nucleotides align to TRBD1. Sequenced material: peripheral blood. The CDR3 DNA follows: TGTGCCAGCAGTGAAGCATCTCGGACAGGGGTCTATGGCTACACCTTC. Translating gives CASSEASRTGVYGYTF.